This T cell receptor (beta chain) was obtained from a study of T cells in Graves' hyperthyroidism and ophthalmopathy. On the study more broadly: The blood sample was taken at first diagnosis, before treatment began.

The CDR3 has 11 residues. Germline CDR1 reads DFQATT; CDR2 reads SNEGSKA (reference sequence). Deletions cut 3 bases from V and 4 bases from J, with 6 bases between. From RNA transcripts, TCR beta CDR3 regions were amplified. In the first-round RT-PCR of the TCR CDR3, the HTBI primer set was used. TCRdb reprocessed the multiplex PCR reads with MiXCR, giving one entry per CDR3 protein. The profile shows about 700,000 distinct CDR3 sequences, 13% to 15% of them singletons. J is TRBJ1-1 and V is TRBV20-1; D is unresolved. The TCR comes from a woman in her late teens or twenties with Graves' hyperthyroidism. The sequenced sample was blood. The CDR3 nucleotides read TGCAGTGCTAGCTCCCGCACTGAAGCTTTCTTT. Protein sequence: CSASSRTEAFF.